This entry is about one TCR beta chain. This clonotype was picked up one time. It has no known antigen specificity. Base-call qualities are not available, and no considerably larger clone is one nucleotide away. TCRdb records Illumina HiSeq 2500 as the sequencer. Quantitative 5'-RACE with molecular barcodes was the method used to prepare the TCR beta libraries. The paper's processing steps were these. A new computational method, built on a probabilistic model of VDJ rearrangement, was used to identify disease-linked TCR variants. TCRdb's own reprocessing of the public reads used fastp at Q25 and MiXCR and kept productive beta chains. Entries that share a CDR3 protein sequence are merged under the most common genes and DNA. The V and J calls shown here were made by TCRdb, not taken from the authors' results. In this sample the table shows fewer than 250,000 distinct CDR3 sequences, roughly 32% of which occur a single time. Around 4.5% of the sample goes to the ten largest clones.

This sample was taken from a study of CD8 T cells in ankylosing spondylitis (dated by TCRdb to 2015 to 2018). About the full investigation: T cell receptor beta repertoires were profiled in healthy donors and ankylosing spondylitis patients so that disease-linked TCR variants could be found. Samples of peripheral blood were taken, and for ankylosing spondylitis patients, synovial fluid was collected as well. In total, the full study cohort was made up of nearly 110 healthy donors and approximately 24 ankylosing spondylitis patients.

From a lookup of the germline V gene (reference sequence), CDR1 and CDR2 are SGHKS and YYEKEE. Taken from cysteine to phenylalanine, the CDR3 has 17 residues. The read is trimmed to its CDR3 DNA, 51 bases read in frame from base 1. Trimming accounts for 0 bases at V and 2 bases at J, while the number of junction bases matched to no gene is 5. On the study overall, not on this receptor specifically: Some motif variants had previously been reported in the synovial fluid and blood of reactive arthritis patients, which suggests shared mechanisms of disease initiation. Blood from ankylosing spondylitis patients appeared to be characterized by a TCR beta motif composed of about 8 highly homologous amino acid variants. The disease-linked clones were reported to be significantly enriched in matched synovial fluid samples from ankylosing spondylitis patients. In peripheral blood, the disease-linked clones were found at relatively low frequencies and had a CD8+ phenotype.

The sequence links TRBV5-5 to TRBJ2-7, with TRBD2 identical over 13 junction bases. This TCR was sampled from a male donor with ankylosing spondylitis or in good health (not recorded which). The material sequenced was blood, either unsorted or a sorted T cell fraction (not recorded which). The nucleotides are TGTGCCAGCAGCTTGGAAATAGGGACTAGCGGGACCTACGAGCAGTACTTC. This codes for CASSLEIGTSGTYEQYF.